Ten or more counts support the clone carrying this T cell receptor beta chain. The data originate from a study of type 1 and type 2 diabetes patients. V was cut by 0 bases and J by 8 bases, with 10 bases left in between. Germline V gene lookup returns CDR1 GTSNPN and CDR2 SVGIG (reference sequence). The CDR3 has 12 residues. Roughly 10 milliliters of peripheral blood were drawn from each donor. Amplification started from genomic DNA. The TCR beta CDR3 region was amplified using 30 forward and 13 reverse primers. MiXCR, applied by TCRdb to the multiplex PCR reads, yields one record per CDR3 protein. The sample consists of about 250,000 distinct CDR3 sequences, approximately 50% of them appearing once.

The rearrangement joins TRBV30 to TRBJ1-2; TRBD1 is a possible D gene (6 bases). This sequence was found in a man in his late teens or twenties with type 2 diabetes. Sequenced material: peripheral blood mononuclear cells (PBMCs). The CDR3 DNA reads TGTGCCTGGAGTGTAACAGGGTGGGGCTACACCTTC. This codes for CAWSVTGWGYTF.